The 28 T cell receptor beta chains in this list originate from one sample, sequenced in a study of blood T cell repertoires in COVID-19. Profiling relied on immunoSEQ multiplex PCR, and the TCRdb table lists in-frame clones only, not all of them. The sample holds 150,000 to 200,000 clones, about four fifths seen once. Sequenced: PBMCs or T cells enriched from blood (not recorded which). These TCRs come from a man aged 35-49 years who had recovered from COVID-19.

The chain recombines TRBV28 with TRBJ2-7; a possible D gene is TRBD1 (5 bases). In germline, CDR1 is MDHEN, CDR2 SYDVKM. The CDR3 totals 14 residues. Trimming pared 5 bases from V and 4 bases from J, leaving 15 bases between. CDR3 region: CASSPATGHYEQYV. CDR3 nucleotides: TGTGCCAGCAGTCCCGCTACAGGCCATTACGAGCAGTACGTC.

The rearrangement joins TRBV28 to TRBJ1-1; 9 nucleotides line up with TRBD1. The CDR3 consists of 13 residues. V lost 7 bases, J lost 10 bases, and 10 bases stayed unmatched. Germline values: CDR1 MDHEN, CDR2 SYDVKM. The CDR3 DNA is TGTGCCAGCACCGGAAGGGCGGGACAGGGAGCTTTCTTT. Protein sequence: CASTGRAGQGAFF.

The CDR3: CASSIGQGAQIGRGYTF. The CDR3 nucleotides read TGTGCCAGCAGCATCGGACAGGGGGCGCAGATTGGGCGCGGCTACACCTTC. This chain links TRBV13 with TRBJ1-2; 11 positions agree with TRBD1. Germline values: CDR1 PRHDT, CDR2 FYEKMQ (reference sequence). V dropped 5 bases and J dropped 8; count of bases not matched to a gene: 16. The CDR3 is 17 residues long.

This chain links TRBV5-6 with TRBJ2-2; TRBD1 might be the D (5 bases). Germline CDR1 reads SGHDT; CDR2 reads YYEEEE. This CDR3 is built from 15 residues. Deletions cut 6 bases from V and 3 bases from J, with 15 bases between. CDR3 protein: CASTWQGRDTGELFF. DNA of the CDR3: TGTGCCAGCACGTGGCAGGGTCGTGACACCGGGGAGCTGTTTTTT.

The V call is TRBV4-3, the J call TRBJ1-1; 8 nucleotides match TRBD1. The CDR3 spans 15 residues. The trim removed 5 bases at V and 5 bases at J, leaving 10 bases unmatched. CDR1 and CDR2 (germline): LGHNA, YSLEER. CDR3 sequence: CASSEKGDRRTEAFF. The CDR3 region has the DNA TGCGCCAGCAGCGAGAAGGGGGACAGGAGGACTGAAGCTTTCTTT.

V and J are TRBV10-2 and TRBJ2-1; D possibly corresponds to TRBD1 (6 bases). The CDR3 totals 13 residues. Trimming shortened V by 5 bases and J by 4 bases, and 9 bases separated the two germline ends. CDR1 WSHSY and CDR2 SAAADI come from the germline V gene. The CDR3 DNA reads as TGCGCCAGCAGTTGGACAGCTTACAATGAGCAGTTCTTC. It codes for CASSWTAYNEQFF.

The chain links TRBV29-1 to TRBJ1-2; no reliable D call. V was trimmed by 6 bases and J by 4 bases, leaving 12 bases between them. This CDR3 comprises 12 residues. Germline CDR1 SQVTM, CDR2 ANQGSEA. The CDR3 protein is CSVSSPPYGYTF. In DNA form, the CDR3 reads TGCAGCGTCTCCTCCCCTCCCTATGGCTACACCTTC.

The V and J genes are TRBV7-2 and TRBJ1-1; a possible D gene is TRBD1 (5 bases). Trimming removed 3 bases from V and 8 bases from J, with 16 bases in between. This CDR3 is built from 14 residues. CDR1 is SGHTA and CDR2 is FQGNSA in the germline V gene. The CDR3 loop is CASSFVYSQGEAFF. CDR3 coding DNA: TGTGCCAGCAGCTTCGTTTACTCTCAGGGAGAAGCTTTCTTT.

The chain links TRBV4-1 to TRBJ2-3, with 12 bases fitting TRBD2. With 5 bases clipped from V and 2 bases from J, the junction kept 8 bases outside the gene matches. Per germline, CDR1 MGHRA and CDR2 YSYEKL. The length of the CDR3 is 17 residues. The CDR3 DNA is TGCGCCAGCAGCTCCCAGACTAGCGGGAGACCCACAGATACGCAGTATTTT. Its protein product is CASSSQTSGRPTDTQYF.

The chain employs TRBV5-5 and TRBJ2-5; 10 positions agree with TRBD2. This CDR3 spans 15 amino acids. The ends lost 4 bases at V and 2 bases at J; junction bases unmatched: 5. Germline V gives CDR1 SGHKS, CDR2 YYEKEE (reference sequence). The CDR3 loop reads CASSTGTSVQETQYF. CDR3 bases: TGTGCCAGCAGCACCGGGACTAGCGTTCAAGAGACCCAGTACTTC.

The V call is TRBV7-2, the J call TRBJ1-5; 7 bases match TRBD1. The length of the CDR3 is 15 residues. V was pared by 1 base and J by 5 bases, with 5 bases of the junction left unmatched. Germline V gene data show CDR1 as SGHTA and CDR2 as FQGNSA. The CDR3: CASSLEGQHYQPQHF. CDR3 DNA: TGTGCCAGCAGCTTAGAGGGACAGCATTATCAGCCCCAGCATTTT.

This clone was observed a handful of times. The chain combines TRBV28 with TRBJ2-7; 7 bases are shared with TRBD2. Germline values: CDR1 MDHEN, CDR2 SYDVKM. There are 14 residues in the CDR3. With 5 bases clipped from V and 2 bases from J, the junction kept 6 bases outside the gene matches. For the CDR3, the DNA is TGTGCCAGCAGTATTGGGGGAGGGACCTACGAGCAGTACTTC. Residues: CASSIGGGTYEQYF.

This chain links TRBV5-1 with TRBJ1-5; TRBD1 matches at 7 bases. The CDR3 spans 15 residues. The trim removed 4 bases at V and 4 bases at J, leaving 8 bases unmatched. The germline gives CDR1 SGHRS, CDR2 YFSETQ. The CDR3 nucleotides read TGCGCCAGCAGCGCTTCAGGGGGGCGGAATCAGCCCCAGCATTTT. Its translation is CASSASGGRNQPQHF.

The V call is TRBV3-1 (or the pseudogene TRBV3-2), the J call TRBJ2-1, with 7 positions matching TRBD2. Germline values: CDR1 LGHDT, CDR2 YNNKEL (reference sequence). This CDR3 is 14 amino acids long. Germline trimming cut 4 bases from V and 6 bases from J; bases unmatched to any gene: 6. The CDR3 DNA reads TGTGCCAGCAGCCCTTATTCTAGCGGCAATGAGCAGTTCTTC. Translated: CASSPYSSGNEQFF.

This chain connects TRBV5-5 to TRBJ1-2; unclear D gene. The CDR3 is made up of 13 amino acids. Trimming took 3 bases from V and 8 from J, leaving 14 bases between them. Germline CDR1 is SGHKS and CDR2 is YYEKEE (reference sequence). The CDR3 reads CASSWASTQGYTF. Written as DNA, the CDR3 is TGTGCCAGCAGCTGGGCGAGTACGCAAGGCTACACCTTC.

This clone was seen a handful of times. The CDR3 DNA sequence: TGTGCCAGCAGCATTGGACAGGGGGGCTACGAGCAGTACTTC. Protein sequence: CASSIGQGGYEQYF. V and J are TRBV5-4 and TRBJ2-7; 10 bases align to TRBD1. This CDR3 contains 14 residues. CDR1 and CDR2 (germline): SGHNT, YYREEE (reference sequence). Unmatched junction bases numbered 4, after V lost 4 bases and J lost 3 bases.

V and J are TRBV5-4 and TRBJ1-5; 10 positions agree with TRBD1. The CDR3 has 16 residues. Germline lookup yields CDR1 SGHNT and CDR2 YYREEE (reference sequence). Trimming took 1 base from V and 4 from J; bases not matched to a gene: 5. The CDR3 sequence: CASSLLDRGGNQPQHF. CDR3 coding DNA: TGTGCCAGCAGCTTGCTGGACAGGGGGGGAAATCAGCCCCAGCATTTT.

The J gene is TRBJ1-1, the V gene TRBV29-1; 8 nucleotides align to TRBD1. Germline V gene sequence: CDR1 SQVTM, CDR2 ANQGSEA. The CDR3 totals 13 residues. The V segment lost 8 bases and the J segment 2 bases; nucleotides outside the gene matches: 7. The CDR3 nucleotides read TGCAGCACGGAACAGGGGGACAACACTGAAGCTTTCTTT. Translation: CSTEQGDNTEAFF.

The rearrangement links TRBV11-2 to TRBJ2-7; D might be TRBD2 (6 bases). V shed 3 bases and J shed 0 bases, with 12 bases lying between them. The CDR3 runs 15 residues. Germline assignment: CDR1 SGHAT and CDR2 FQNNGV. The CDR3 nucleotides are TGTGCCAGCAGCTTCGCGGAGGGGCGCTCCTACGAGCAGTACGTC. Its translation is CASSFAEGRSYEQYV.

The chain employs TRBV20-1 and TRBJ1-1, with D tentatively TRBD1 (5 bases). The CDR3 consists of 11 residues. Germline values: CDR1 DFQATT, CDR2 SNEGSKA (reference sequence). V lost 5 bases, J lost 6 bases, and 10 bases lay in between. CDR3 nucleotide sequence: TGCAGTGCTTTTGACAGCGCTGAAGCTTTCTTT. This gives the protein CSAFDSAEAFF.

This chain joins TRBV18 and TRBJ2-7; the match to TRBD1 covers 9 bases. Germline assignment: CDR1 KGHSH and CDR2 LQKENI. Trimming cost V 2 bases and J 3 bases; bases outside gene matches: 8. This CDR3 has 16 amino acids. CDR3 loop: CASSPEPGQGDYEQYV. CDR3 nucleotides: TGTGCCAGCTCACCAGAACCGGGACAGGGAGACTACGAGCAGTACGTC.

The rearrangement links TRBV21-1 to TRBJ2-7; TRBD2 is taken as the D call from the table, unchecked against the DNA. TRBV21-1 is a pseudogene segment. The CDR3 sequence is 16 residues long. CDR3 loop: CASSEVGLHYLREQYF. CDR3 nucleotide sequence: TGTGCCAGCAGCGAAGTGGGACTCCACTATTTGAGGGAGCAGTACTTC.

The CDR3 region is CASSSNSANYGYTF. CDR3 nucleotide sequence: TGCGCCAGCAGCTCCAATTCGGCTAACTATGGCTACACCTTC. The gene calls are TRBV5-1 and TRBJ1-2; D not resolved. The CDR3 consists of 14 residues. Germline-derived CDR1 and CDR2 are SGHRS and YFSETQ. V gave up 3 bases and J gave up 0 bases, with 9 bases separating them.

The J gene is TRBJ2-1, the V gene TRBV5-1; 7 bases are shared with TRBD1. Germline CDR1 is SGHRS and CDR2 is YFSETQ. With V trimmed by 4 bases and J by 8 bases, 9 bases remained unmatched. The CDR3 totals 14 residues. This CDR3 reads CASSRQGFRDEQFF. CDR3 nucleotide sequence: TGCGCCAGCAGCCGACAGGGATTTAGAGATGAGCAGTTCTTC.

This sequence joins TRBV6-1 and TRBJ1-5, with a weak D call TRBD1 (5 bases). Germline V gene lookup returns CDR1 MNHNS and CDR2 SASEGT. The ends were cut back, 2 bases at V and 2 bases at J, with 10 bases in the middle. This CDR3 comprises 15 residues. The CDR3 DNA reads TGTGCCAGCAGTGAATCAGAACAGGGCAATCAGCCCCAGCATTTT. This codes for CASSESEQGNQPQHF.

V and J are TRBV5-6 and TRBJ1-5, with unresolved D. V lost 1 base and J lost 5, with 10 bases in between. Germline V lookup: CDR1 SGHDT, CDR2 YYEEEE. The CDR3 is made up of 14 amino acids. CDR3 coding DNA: TGTGCCAGCAGCTTGTTCCGGTCCTATCAGCCCCAGCATTTT. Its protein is CASSLFRSYQPQHF.

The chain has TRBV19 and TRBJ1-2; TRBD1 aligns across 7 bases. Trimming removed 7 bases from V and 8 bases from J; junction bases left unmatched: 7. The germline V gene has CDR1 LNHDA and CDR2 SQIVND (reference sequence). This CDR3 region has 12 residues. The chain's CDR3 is CASMRQGGGYTF. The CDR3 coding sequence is TGTGCCAGTATGCGGCAGGGGGGCGGCTACACCTTC.

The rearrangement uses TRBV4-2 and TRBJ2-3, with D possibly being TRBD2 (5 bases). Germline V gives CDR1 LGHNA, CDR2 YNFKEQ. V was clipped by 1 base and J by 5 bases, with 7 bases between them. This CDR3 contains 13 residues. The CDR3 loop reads CASSQASGDTQYF. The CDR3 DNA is TGTGCCAGCAGCCAAGCCAGCGGAGATACGCAGTATTTT.